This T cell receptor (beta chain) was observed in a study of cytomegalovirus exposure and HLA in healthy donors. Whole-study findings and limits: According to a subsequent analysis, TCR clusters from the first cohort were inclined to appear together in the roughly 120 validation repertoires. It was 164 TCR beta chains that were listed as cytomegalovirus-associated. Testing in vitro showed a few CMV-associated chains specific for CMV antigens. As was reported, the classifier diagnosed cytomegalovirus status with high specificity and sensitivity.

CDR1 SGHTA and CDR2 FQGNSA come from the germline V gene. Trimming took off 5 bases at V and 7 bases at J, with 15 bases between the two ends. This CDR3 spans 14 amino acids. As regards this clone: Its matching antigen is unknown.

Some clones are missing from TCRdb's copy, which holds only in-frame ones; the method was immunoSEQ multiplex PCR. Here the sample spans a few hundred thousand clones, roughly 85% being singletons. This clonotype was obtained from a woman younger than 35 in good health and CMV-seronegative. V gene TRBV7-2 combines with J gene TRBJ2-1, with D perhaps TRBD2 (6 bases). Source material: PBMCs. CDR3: CASSRTTGRNEQFF. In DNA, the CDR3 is TGTGCCAGCAGCCGGACTACAGGTAGGAATGAGCAGTTCTTC.